The TCR beta chain under discussion was sequenced for a study of control samples from healthy donors and cancer patients. Clones were sequenced by immunoSEQ multiplex PCR, and TCRdb holds only the in-frame ones, with some missing. The data show roughly 180,000 clones, approximately 91% seen once. The sample taken for sequencing was blood. This receptor was taken from a woman in her 40s in good health.

The CDR3 sequence is CASSQDGEGTGNTIYF. DNA for the CDR3: TGTGCCAGCAGCCAAGATGGAGAGGGAACTGGAAACACCATATATTTT. This chain joins TRBV4-2 and TRBJ1-3; no clear D. There are 16 residues in the CDR3. V shed 0 bases and J shed 2 bases, with 11 bases lying between them. From germline, CDR1 is LGHNA and CDR2 YNFKEQ.